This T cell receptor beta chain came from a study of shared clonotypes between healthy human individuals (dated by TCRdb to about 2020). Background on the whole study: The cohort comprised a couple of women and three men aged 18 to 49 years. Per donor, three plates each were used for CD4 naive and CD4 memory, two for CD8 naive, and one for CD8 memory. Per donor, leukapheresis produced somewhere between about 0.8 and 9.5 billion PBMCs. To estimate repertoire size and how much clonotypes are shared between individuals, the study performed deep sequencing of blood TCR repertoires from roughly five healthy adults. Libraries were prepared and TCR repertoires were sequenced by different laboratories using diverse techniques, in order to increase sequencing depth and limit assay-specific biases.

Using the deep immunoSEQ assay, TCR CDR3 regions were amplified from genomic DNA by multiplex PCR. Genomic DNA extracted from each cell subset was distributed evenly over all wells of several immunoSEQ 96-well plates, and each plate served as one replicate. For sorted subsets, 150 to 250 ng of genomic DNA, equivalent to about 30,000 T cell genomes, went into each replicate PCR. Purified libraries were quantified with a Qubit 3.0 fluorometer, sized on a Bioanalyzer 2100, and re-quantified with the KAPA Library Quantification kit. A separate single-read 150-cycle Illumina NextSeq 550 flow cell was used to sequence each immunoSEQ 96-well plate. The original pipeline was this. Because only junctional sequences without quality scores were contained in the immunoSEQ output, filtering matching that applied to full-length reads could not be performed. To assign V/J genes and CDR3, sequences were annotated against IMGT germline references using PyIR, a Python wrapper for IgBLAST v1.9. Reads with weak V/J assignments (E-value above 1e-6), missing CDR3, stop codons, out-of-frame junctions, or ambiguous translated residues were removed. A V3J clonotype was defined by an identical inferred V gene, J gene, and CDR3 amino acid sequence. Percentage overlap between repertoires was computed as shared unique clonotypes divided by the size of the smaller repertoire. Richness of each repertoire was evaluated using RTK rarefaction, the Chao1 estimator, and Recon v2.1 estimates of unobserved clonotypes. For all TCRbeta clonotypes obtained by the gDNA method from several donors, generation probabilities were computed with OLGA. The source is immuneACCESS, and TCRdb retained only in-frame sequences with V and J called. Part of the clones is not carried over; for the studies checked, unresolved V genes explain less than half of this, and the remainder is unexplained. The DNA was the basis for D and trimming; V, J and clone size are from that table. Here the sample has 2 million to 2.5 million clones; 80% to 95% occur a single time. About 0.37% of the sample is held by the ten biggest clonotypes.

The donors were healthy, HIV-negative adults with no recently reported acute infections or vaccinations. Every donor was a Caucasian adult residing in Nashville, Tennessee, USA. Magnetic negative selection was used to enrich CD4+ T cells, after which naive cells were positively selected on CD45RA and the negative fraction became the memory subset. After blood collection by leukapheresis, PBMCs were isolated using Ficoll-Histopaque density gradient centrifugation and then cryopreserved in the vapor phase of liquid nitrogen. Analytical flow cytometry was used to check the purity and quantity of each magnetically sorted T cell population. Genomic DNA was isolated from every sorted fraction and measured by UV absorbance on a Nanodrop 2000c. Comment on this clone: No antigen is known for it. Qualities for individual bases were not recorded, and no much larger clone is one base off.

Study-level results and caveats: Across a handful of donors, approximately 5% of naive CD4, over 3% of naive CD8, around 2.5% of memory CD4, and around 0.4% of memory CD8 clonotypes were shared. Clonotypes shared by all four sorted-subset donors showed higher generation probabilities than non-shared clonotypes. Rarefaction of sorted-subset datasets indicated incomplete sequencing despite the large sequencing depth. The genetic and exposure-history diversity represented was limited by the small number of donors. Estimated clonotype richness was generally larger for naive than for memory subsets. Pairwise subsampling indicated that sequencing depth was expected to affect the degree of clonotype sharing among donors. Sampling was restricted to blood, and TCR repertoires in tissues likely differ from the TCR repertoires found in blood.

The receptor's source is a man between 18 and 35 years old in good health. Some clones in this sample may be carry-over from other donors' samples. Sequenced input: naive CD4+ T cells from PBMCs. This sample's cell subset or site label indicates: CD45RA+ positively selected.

The nucleotide sequence is given as TGTGCCATCCATCCCAGCCCGGCGGGAGTAAGGTACGAGCAGTACTTC. This codes for CAIHPSPAGVRYEQYF. The rearranged chain carries TRBV18 and TRBJ2-7; 7 bases in between match TRBD2. Including cysteine and phenylalanine, the CDR3 has 16 amino acids. The kept DNA is CDR3 alone, 48 bases in frame from the first base. CDR1 and CDR2, per the germline V gene, are KGHSH and LQKENI. Germline trimming amounts to 10 bases on V and 4 bases on J, with 19 as the count of junction bases outside the gene matches.